The rows below give T cell receptor beta chains drawn from one sample of a study of blood T cell repertoires in COVID-19. Data came from immunoSEQ multiplex PCR; TCRdb stores just in-frame clones and leaves some out. This sample has 100,000 to 150,000 clones, with around 87% found just once. The sample was peripheral blood. The origin of the receptors is a man aged 50-60 years with acute or convalescent COVID-19. The CDR3 runs from the conserved cysteine through the conserved F or W. The order of the fields is V gene, clone size, J gene, D gene, CDR3 protein, CDR3 DNA. D genes are given only for firm matches. Clone size is shown for a subset of rows, as once, few, many or a class of expanded clone.

V: TRBV4-1; size: once; J: TRBJ2-3; D: .; CDR3: CASSQAGSDTDTQYF; DNA: TGCGCCAGCAGCCAAGCGGGATCAGACACAGATACGCAGTATTTT
V: TRBV9; size: .; J: TRBJ1-1; D: .; CDR3: CASSLQGRVEAFF; DNA: TGTGCCAGCAGCCTCCAGGGGCGGGTTGAAGCTTTCTTT
V: TRBV6-2/TRBV6-3; size: .; J: TRBJ2-1; D: TRBD2; CDR3: CASSRTSGTEQFF; DNA: TGTGCCAGCAGTAGGACTAGCGGGACTGAGCAGTTCTTC
V: TRBV19; size: .; J: TRBJ1-3; D: .; CDR3: CASSSRQSSGNTIYF; DNA: TGTGCCAGTAGTTCTCGACAGAGCTCTGGAAACACCATATATTTT
V: TRBV11-2; size: once; J: TRBJ2-2; D: .; CDR3: CASSPQRGNTGELFF; DNA: TGTGCCAGCAGCCCCCAACGAGGGAACACCGGGGAGCTGTTTTTT
V: TRBV29-1; size: .; J: TRBJ2-1; D: .; CDR3: CSVETPGYNEQFF; DNA: TGCAGCGTTGAAACCCCGGGGTACAATGAGCAGTTCTTC
V: TRBV5-1; size: .; J: TRBJ2-1; D: TRBD1; CDR3: CASSLAPTGGGYNEQFF; DNA: TGCGCCAGCAGCTTGGCCCCGACAGGGGGCGGCTACAATGAGCAGTTCTTC
V: TRBV6-5; size: .; J: TRBJ1-5; D: TRBD1; CDR3: CASSLTGDQPQHF; DNA: TGTGCCAGCAGTTTAACAGGGGATCAGCCCCAGCATTTT
V: TRBV6-1; size: .; J: TRBJ2-3; D: TRBD2; CDR3: CASSEHGTSGTRSPGSQYF; DNA: TGTGCCAGCAGTGAACACGGGACTAGCGGGACCCGCAGCCCTGGGTCGCAGTATTTT
V: TRBV7-8; size: few; J: TRBJ1-2; D: .; CDR3: CASSLSANPDGYGYTF; DNA: TGTGCCAGCAGCTTATCTGCGAATCCCGACGGGTATGGCTACACCTTC
V: TRBV5-6; size: .; J: TRBJ1-1; D: .; CDR3: CASSWTQVNTEAFF; DNA: TGTGCCAGCAGCTGGACACAAGTTAACACTGAAGCTTTCTTT
V: TRBV5-1; size: .; J: TRBJ2-5; D: .; CDR3: CASSLGPQGLETQYF; DNA: TGCGCCAGCAGCTTGGGACCACAGGGTTTGGAGACCCAGTACTTC
V: TRBV24-1; size: .; J: TRBJ2-1; D: TRBD2; CDR3: CATSDGWVAGAEQFF; DNA: TGTGCCACCAGTGATGGGTGGGTAGCGGGAGCGGAGCAGTTCTTC
V: TRBV4-3; size: .; J: TRBJ2-1; D: TRBD1; CDR3: CASSQDRGQGDEQFF; DNA: TGCGCCAGCAGCCAAGATAGGGGACAGGGAGATGAGCAGTTCTTC
V: TRBV6-5; size: .; J: TRBJ1-2; D: .; CDR3: CASSYGEGSGGYTF; DNA: TGTGCCAGCAGTTATGGGGAGGGGTCTGGTGGCTACACCTTC
V: TRBV2; size: once; J: TRBJ1-2; D: TRBD1; CDR3: CASSRTGANYGYTF; DNA: TGTGCCAGCAGCCGGACAGGGGCGAACTATGGCTACACCTTC
V: TRBV9; size: once; J: TRBJ2-7; D: .; CDR3: CASTSGPDIREQYF; DNA: TGTGCCAGCACCTCAGGCCCGGACATCCGCGAGCAGTACTTC
V: TRBV6-5; size: .; J: TRBJ1-4; D: .; CDR3: CASTKTGPYEKLFF; DNA: TGTGCCAGCACCAAAACAGGGCCTTATGAAAAACTGTTTTTT
V: TRBV3-1/TRBV3-2; size: .; J: TRBJ1-4; D: .; CDR3: CASSQREKLFF; DNA: TGTGCCAGCAGCCAACGGGAAAAACTGTTTTTT
V: TRBV4-1; size: .; J: TRBJ1-6; D: .; CDR3: CASSQVGQVLLHF; DNA: TGCGCCAGCAGCCAAGTTGGCCAGGTCCTCCTCCACTTT
V: TRBV7-9; size: .; J: TRBJ2-7; D: TRBD1; CDR3: CASSLGRQGEVDYEQYF; DNA: TGTGCCAGCAGCTTAGGGAGACAGGGGGAAGTGGACTACGAGCAGTACTTC
V: TRBV5-6; size: .; J: TRBJ2-7; D: .; CDR3: CASSLLGSSYEQYF; DNA: TGTGCCAGCAGCTTGCTAGGCAGCTCCTACGAGCAGTACTTC
V: TRBV7-2; size: .; J: TRBJ1-1; D: .; CDR3: CASSFSPGLTLNTEAFF; DNA: TGTGCCAGCAGCTTTTCCCCCGGGTTGACTCTGAACACTGAAGCTTTCTTT
V: TRBV10-3; size: .; J: TRBJ2-2; D: TRBD2; CDR3: CAISESLAGTPNTGELFF; DNA: TGTGCCATCAGTGAGTCACTAGCGGGAACCCCGAACACCGGGGAGCTGTTTTTT
V: TRBV4-1; size: .; J: TRBJ2-3; D: TRBD2; CDR3: CASSQDGLAGERGRYAVF; DNA: TGCGCCAGCAGCCAAGATGGTTTAGCGGGAGAAAGAGGCAGATACGCAGTATTT
V: TRBV19; size: few; J: TRBJ2-1; D: TRBD2; CDR3: CASRFSGSSYNEQFF; DNA: TGTGCCAGTAGGTTCAGCGGGAGCTCCTACAATGAGCAGTTCTTC
V: TRBV20-1; size: once; J: TRBJ1-1; D: .; CDR3: CSASADGDEAFF; DNA: TGCAGTGCTAGTGCCGACGGAGATGAAGCTTTCTTT
V: TRBV7-2; size: few; J: TRBJ1-1; D: .; CDR3: CASSSAGGEAFF; DNA: TGTGCCAGCAGCTCCGCGGGAGGGGAAGCTTTCTTT
V: TRBV30; size: .; J: TRBJ2-1; D: TRBD2; CDR3: CAWSVRAGGSHEQFF; DNA: TGTGCCTGGAGTGTACGAGCGGGAGGGTCGCATGAGCAGTTCTTC
V: TRBV19; size: few; J: TRBJ2-7; D: .; CDR3: CASSIRSDGNEQYF; DNA: TGTGCCAGTAGTATACGGTCCGACGGGAACGAGCAGTACTTC
V: TRBV6-5; size: .; J: TRBJ2-3; D: .; CDR3: CASTLDGSTDTQYF; DNA: TGTGCCAGCACCCTTGACGGGAGCACAGATACGCAGTATTTT
V: TRBV28; size: .; J: TRBJ2-7; D: TRBD2; CDR3: CASIEGGVRDEQYF; DNA: TGTGCCAGCATTGAGGGAGGGGTACGCGACGAGCAGTACTTC
V: TRBV6-5; size: .; J: TRBJ2-2; D: TRBD1; CDR3: CASRGPDRGAGELFF; DNA: TGTGCCAGCAGAGGGCCGGACAGGGGGGCCGGGGAGCTGTTTTTT
V: TRBV5-4; size: once; J: TRBJ1-6; D: .; CDR3: CASSLVGAGNSPLHF; DNA: TGTGCCAGCAGCTTGGTGGGGGCCGGTAATTCACCCCTCCACTTT
V: TRBV18; size: .; J: TRBJ2-5; D: .; CDR3: CASSPVEGQETQYF; DNA: TGTGCCAGCTCACCTGTCGAGGGCCAAGAGACCCAGTACTTC
V: TRBV5-5; size: .; J: TRBJ1-2; D: TRBD1; CDR3: CASSWTSGQIYGYTF; DNA: TGTGCCAGCAGCTGGACGTCGGGACAGATCTATGGCTACACCTTC
V: TRBV12-3/TRBV12-4; size: .; J: TRBJ2-2; D: .; CDR3: CASSLVASGELFF; DNA: TGTGCCAGCAGTTTGGTAGCGTCCGGGGAGCTGTTTTTT
V: TRBV19; size: once; J: TRBJ1-5; D: TRBD1; CDR3: CASSTRGQGQNQPQHF; DNA: TGTGCCAGTAGCACCAGGGGACAGGGACAAAATCAGCCCCAGCATTTT
V: TRBV6-5; size: .; J: TRBJ1-3; D: .; CDR3: CASESSGNTIYF; DNA: TGTGCCAGTGAGAGCTCTGGAAACACCATATATTTT
V: TRBV11-3; size: .; J: TRBJ2-1; D: TRBD2; CDR3: CASSIRGGQNNEQFF; DNA: TGTGCCAGCAGCATCCGGGGGGGCCAGAACAATGAGCAGTTCTTC
V: TRBV18; size: .; J: TRBJ2-5; D: TRBD2; CDR3: CASSPPGTRKETQYF; DNA: TGTGCCAGCTCACCACCCGGGACTAGGAAAGAGACCCAGTACTTC
V: TRBV30; size: .; J: TRBJ2-3; D: TRBD2; CDR3: CAWSRRTSGIDTDTQYF; DNA: TGTGCCTGGAGTCGACGGACTAGCGGGATAGACACAGATACGCAGTATTTT
V: TRBV5-1; size: few; J: TRBJ1-1; D: .; CDR3: CASSSSSRANTEAFF; DNA: TGCGCCAGCAGCTCGAGTTCCAGGGCGAACACTGAAGCTTTCTTT
V: TRBV27; size: .; J: TRBJ2-7; D: TRBD1; CDR3: CASRPKGQSYEQYF; DNA: TGTGCCAGCAGGCCAAAGGGACAGTCCTACGAGCAGTACTTC
V: TRBV2; size: .; J: TRBJ2-5; D: .; CDR3: CASSEGRGSRETQYF; DNA: TGTGCCAGCAGTGAAGGACGGGGGTCCCGTGAGACCCAGTACTTC